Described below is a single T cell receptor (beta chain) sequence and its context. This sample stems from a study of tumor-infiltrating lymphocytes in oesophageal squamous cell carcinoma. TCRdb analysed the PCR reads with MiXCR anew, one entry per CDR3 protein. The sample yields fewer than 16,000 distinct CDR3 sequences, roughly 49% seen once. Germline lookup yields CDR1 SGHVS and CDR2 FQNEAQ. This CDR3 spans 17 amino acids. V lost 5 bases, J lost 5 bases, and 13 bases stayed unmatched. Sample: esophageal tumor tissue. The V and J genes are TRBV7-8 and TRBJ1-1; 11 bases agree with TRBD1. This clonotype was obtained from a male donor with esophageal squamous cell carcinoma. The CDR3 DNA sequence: TGTGCCAGCAGCAACCGTCTAGGACAGGGGGCGCCAACTGAAGCTTTCTTT. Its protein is CASSNRLGQGAPTEAFF.